Each of the 30 T cell receptor beta chains below was sequenced from the same sample in a study of metastatic and nonmetastatic thyroid tumors (TCRdb year 2020). Libraries were constructed by PCR. The sequencing machine was an Illumina HiSeq 4000. The public reads were reprocessed in TCRdb via fastp at Q25 and MiXCR, keeping in-frame beta chains. A total of about 41,000 clones appear in this sample, 25% to 35% of them only once. The ten largest clones represent almost 10% of the sample. No patient had received any treatment before thyroid surgery. Sequencing was done on a sample of blood. The receptor set was obtained from a male donor with papillary thyroid cancer or a benign thyroid nodule (not recorded which). Some clones in this sample may be carry-over from other donors' samples.

The chain joins TRBV11-2 to TRBJ2-7; 7 nucleotides line up with TRBD2. Germline V gene sequence: CDR1 SGHAT, CDR2 FQNNGV. The CDR3 has 14 residues. The CDR3 nucleotides read TGTGGCATCAGCGTAGGGGAGGGCAGCCTCGAGCAGTACTTC. This translates into CGISVGEGSLEQYF.

The chain links TRBV30 to TRBJ1-5; no reliable D call. The CDR3 is made up of 14 amino acids. The V and J ends lost 3 bases and 0 bases respectively, with 9 bases between them. Germline CDR1 and CDR2: GTSNPN and SVGIG (reference sequence). The chain's CDR3 is CAWSGLYSNQPQHF. CDR3 nucleotide sequence: TGTGCCTGGAGCGGGCTTTATAGCAATCAGCCCCAGCATTTT.

The rearrangement joins TRBV2 to TRBJ2-5; 11 nucleotides agree with TRBD1. Germline CDR1 SNHLY, CDR2 FYNNEI. The V gene end was trimmed by 7 bases and the J gene end by 4 bases; junction bases not matched to a gene: 8. CDR3 length equals 15 residues. This CDR3 is CASILRGTGGETQYF. CDR3 sequence (DNA): TGTGCCAGCATACTACGAGGGACAGGGGGAGAGACCCAGTACTTC.

In its sample, this clone is medium-sized. This sequence joins TRBV19 and TRBJ1-6; no clear D gene. The germline V gene encodes CDR1 LNHDA and CDR2 SQIVND (reference sequence). V lost 1 base to trimming and J lost 7 bases, with 8 bases between them. This CDR3 is 14 amino acids long. The CDR3 sequence: CASSIVGENSPLHF. The CDR3 nucleotides read TGTGCCAGTAGTATAGTGGGTGAGAATTCACCCCTCCACTTT.

The V and J genes are TRBV5-1 and TRBJ1-4, with 10 bases fitting TRBD1. The CDR3 is made up of 15 amino acids. V dropped 1 base and J dropped 5; count of bases not matched to a gene: 2. Germline CDR1 and CDR2: SGHRS and YFSETQ. The CDR3 here is CASSLQGQGNEKLFF. The CDR3 DNA reads as TGCGCCAGCAGCTTGCAGGGACAGGGGAATGAAAAACTGTTTTTT.

This chain joins TRBV19 and TRBJ1-1; D gene ambiguous. Germline V lookup: CDR1 LNHDA, CDR2 SQIVND (reference sequence). The CDR3 runs 13 residues. Trimming stripped 3 bases from V and 1 base from J, with 6 bases between. The DNA for the CDR3 is TGTGCCAGTAGTATTAGACAGAACACTGAAGCTTTCTTT. It is translated as CASSIRQNTEAFF.

V gene TRBV11-2 combines with J gene TRBJ2-1, with 8 bases aligning to TRBD2. Germline CDR1 and CDR2: SGHAT and FQNNGV. The CDR3 contains 15 residues. Trimming removed 0 bases from V and 4 bases from J; junction bases left unmatched: 2. The CDR3 DNA reads TGTGCCAGCAGCTTAGATAGCGGGAATTACAATGAGCAGTTCTTC. Residues: CASSLDSGNYNEQFF.

This clone was counted at least ten times. The chain links TRBV6-4 to TRBJ2-2; D not certain. The CDR3 covers 14 residues. Trimming stripped 5 bases from V and 3 bases from J, with 10 bases between. From germline, CDR1 is MRHNA and CDR2 SNTAGT. CDR3 sequence reads: CASSKYSDTGELFF. CDR3 coding DNA: TGTGCCAGCAGTAAATACAGCGACACCGGGGAGCTGTTTTTT.

For this clone: Germline and junction disagree at one end, which may indicate a read error. The rearrangement uses TRBV9 and TRBJ2-5; a weak D match, TRBD1 (5 bases). Near its end, the DNA agrees better with TRBJ2-7, so the J call may be wrong. This CDR3 spans 13 amino acids. Germline CDR1 is SGDLS and CDR2 is YYNGEE. The CDR3 sequence: CVSSPTGDYEQYF. The DNA for the CDR3 is TGTGTCAGCAGCCCTACAGGAGACTACGAGCAGTACTTC.

Ten or more counts support this clone. The chain carries TRBV25-1 and TRBJ2-6; D remains ambiguous. V shed 3 bases and J shed 0 bases, with 3 bases lying between them. The V gene's germline CDR1 is MGHDK and CDR2 SYGVNS. The CDR3 is 14 residues long. The CDR3 here is CASSESSGANVLTF. The CDR3 DNA is TGTGCCAGCAGTGAGAGCTCTGGGGCCAACGTCCTGACTTTC.

There are many counts of this clone. The chain carries TRBV28 and TRBJ2-7; 9 bases are shared with TRBD2. Trimming took 6 bases from V and 1 from J; bases not matched to a gene: 4. CDR1 is MDHEN, CDR2 SYDVKM, per germline. CDR3 length equals 14 residues. For the CDR3, the DNA is TGTGCCAGCAGGGAGACTAGCGGTTCCTACGAGCAGTACTTC. Translation: CASRETSGSYEQYF.

The chain recombines TRBV20-1 with TRBJ2-7, with unresolved D. CDR3 length equals 12 residues. The ends were cut back, 2 bases at V and 3 bases at J, with 8 bases in the middle. Germline CDR1 DFQATT, CDR2 SNEGSKA (reference sequence). CDR3 DNA: TGCAGTGCTAGAAGGGTCAACTACGAGCAGTACTTC. Protein product: CSARRVNYEQYF.

CDR3 sequence: CASGNRASYGYTF. The CDR3 DNA follows: TGTGCCAGCGGGAACAGGGCGTCCTATGGCTACACCTTC. The rearrangement uses TRBV27 and TRBJ1-2, with a possible D match to TRBD1 (6 bases). Looked up from germline, CDR1 is MNHEY and CDR2 is SMNVEV (reference sequence). This CDR3 is built from 13 residues. The V and J ends lost 8 bases and 4 bases respectively, with 14 bases between them.

This clone is medium-sized in the sample. The chain combines TRBV6-1 with TRBJ1-2; perhaps TRBD1 as D (6 bases). Germline lookup yields CDR1 MNHNS and CDR2 SASEGT. V was pared by 2 bases and J by 4 bases, with 11 bases between. CDR3 length: 14 residues. The CDR3 here is CASSELTGSYGYTF. The CDR3 DNA sequence: TGTGCCAGCAGTGAACTCACAGGGAGCTATGGCTACACCTTC.

The table lists this clone with a count of one. This CDR3 fails to terminate in the conserved phenylalanine or tryptophan, so it likely reflects a read error. The chain joins TRBV6-1 to TRBJ2-7, with TRBD2 matching over 8 bases. The CDR3 loop spans 16 amino acids. The J segment lost 3 bases and the V segment lost 3 bases, leaving 10 bases of the junction unmatched. The germline V gene encodes CDR1 MNHNS and CDR2 SASEGT. CDR3 region: CASSDPASGSGYEQYC. CDR3 DNA: TGTGCCAGCAGTGACCCGGCGAGCGGGAGTGGCTACGAGCAGTACTGC.

This clone was seen at least ten times. The gene calls are TRBV7-3 and TRBJ1-1; the match to TRBD1 covers 8 bases. The ends lost 6 bases at V and 4 bases at J; junction bases unmatched: 4. The CDR3 is 13 residues long. Germline V CDR1 and CDR2: SGHTA, FQGTGA. In DNA, the CDR3 is TGTGCCAGCAGACAGGGGGGGGCCACTGAAGCTTTCTTT. Translation gives CASRQGGATEAFF.

This chain uses TRBV20-1 with TRBJ2-1; D is uncertain. Germline CDR1 is DFQATT and CDR2 is SNEGSKA (reference sequence). Between the trimmed V and J ends, which lost 6 bases and 8 bases, there was a span of 14 bases. There are 12 residues in the CDR3. The CDR3 region has the DNA TGCAGTGCCCAACGTACTGTTGATGAGCAGTTCTTC. Translated, it gives CSAQRTVDEQFF.

Ten or more counts support this clone. A read error may explain this, as a much larger clone is one base away. Different DNA sequences within this sample yield the same CDR3. This chain uses TRBV7-9 with TRBJ2-1; D unresolved. The germline gives CDR1 SEHNR, CDR2 FQNEAQ (reference sequence). The V end was cut by 1 base, the J end by 9 bases, with 7 bases between. The CDR3 covers 12 residues. The CDR3 DNA reads TGTGCCAGCAGCTTAGTTGGTGGTGAGCAGTTCTTC. As protein: CASSLVGGEQFF.

This clone was detected a few times. This chain links TRBV20-1 with TRBJ2-7, with TRBD2 matching over 8 bases. From germline, CDR1 is DFQATT and CDR2 SNEGSKA (reference sequence). The junction had 9 bases not matched to a gene; V was cut back by 6 bases and J by 5 bases. CDR3 size: 13 residues. As DNA, the CDR3 is TGCAGTGCGTCCGGGACTAGATTCAACGAGCAGTACTTC. Protein: CSASGTRFNEQYF.

The chain uses TRBV11-2 and TRBJ1-5; D gene ambiguous. The V and J ends lost 1 base and 0 bases respectively, with 10 bases between them. Germline V gene data show CDR1 as SGHAT and CDR2 as FQNNGV. CDR3 size: 16 residues. DNA for the CDR3: TGTGCCAGCAGCTTAGGGGCAGCAAATAGCAATCAGCCCCAGCATTTT. Encoded protein: CASSLGAANSNQPQHF. The complete variable domain, with remaining parts taken from reference TRBV11-2 and TRBJ1-5, reads EAGVAQSPRYKIIEKRQSVAFWCNPISGHATLYWYQQILGQGPKLLIQFQNNGVVDDSQLPKDRFSAERLKGVDSTLKIQPAKLEDSAVYLCASSLGAANSNQPQHFGDGTRLSIL.

This clone was recorded many times. A read error is possible here, since a much larger clone lies one base away. The chain couples TRBV4-1 to TRBJ1-2; D gene ambiguous. V lost 2 bases and J 2 bases, leaving 6 bases between the germline ends. The length of the CDR3 is 13 residues. Germline lookup yields CDR1 MGHRA and CDR2 YSYEKL. This chain's CDR3 is CASSQPSNYGYTF. CDR3 nucleotide sequence: TGCGCCAGCAGCCAACCCAGCAACTATGGCTACACCTTC.

Turning to this clone: As the CDR3 is not closed by the conserved phenylalanine or tryptophan, this likely results from a read error. The DNA is left out, because the CDR3 cannot be placed on it with certainty; the CDR3 is given as TCRdb lists it. The V call is TRBV16, the J call TRBJ2-1; the table assigns TRBD2, which was not confirmed against the DNA. The CDR3 length is 16 residues, termini included. Germline V lookup: CDR1 KGHSY, CDR2 FQNENV. The CDR3 sequence is CASSHSASGNQNEQIL.

This clone was detected ten times or more. The rearrangement links TRBV9 to TRBJ1-5; 7 bases map to TRBD1. Trimming at V came to 4 bases and at J to 1 base, leaving 5 bases not matched to a gene. Germline assignment: CDR1 SGDLS and CDR2 YYNGEE. This CDR3 has 15 residues. The CDR3 reads CASSKTGDSNQPQHF. The CDR3, as DNA: TGTGCCAGCAGCAAAACAGGGGACAGCAATCAGCCCCAGCATTTT.

J is TRBJ2-2 and V is TRBV6-4, with D possibly matching TRBD2 (5 bases). Germline assignment: CDR1 MRHNA and CDR2 SNTAGT. With 3 bases removed from V and 3 bases from J, the gap between germline ends came to 8 bases. This CDR3 has 14 residues. CDR3 DNA sequence: TGTGCCAGCAGTGAATCGGGATACACCGGGGAGCTGTTTTTT. This sequence encodes CASSESGYTGELFF.

The chain joins TRBV5-5 to TRBJ1-5; 9 bases are a match to TRBD1. From germline, CDR1 is SGHKS and CDR2 YYEKEE (reference sequence). V shed 4 bases and J 7 bases; nucleotides not matched to a gene: 3. The CDR3 is 13 amino acids. For the CDR3, the DNA is TGTGCCAGCAGCACGGGACAGGGCCAGCCCCAGCATTTT. Translating gives CASSTGQGQPQHF.

The V and J genes are TRBV19 and TRBJ1-1; 7 bases are shared with TRBD1. Germline V gives CDR1 LNHDA, CDR2 SQIVND (reference sequence). V lost 3 bases to trimming and J lost 4 bases; unmatched junction nucleotides: 5. The CDR3 is 14 residues long. CDR3 in DNA: TGTGCCAGTAGTATCAGGGGGGGCCGCACTGAAGCTTTCTTT. Protein sequence: CASSIRGGRTEAFF.

This chain connects TRBV7-8 to TRBJ2-7; 10 nucleotides line up with TRBD2. The CDR3 is made up of 16 amino acids. Germline assignment: CDR1 SGHVS and CDR2 FQNEAQ. J gave up 0 bases and V 5 bases, and 7 bases lay outside the gene matches. The CDR3 nucleotides read TGTGCCAGCAGCCGGACTAGCGGATCGAGCTCCTACGAGCAGTACTTC. Translation gives CASSRTSGSSSYEQYF.

This clone came up many times. The chain combines TRBV9 with TRBJ2-3; maybe TRBD2 (8 bases). CDR1 SGDLS and CDR2 YYNGEE come from the germline V gene. The germline V and J ends were trimmed by 0 bases and 2 bases, with 22 bases remaining between them. The CDR3 is 19 amino acids. The CDR3 loop is CASSVAQGVAGLVTDTQYF. The DNA of the CDR3 is TGTGCCAGCAGCGTAGCCCAGGGGGTCGCGGGACTAGTCACAGATACGCAGTATTTT. Combining the CDR3 with reference TRBV9 and TRBJ2-3 gives the whole variable domain DSGVTQTPKHLITATGQRVTLRCSPRSGDLSVYWYQQSLDQGLQFLIQYYNGEERAKGNILERFSAQQFPDLHSELNLSSLELGDSALYFCASSVAQGVAGLVTDTQYFGPGTRLTVL.

This clone was counted a few times. At one boundary the junction diverges from the germline segment, which might be a read error. The sample carries other DNA sequences with the same CDR3. The V gene is TRBV15, the J gene TRBJ2-1, with 7 bases matching TRBD1. The germline gives CDR1 LNHNV, CDR2 YYDKDF (reference sequence). This CDR3 is built from 15 residues. CDR3 coding DNA: TGTGCCACTAGCAGCCCGGTACAGGGGAGATATGAGCAGTTCTTC. Translation gives CATSSPVQGRYEQFF.

Here the CDR3 reads CASRPYTSVSLVEQYF. CDR3 coding DNA: TGTGCCAGCAGGCCGTATACTAGCGTGAGTCTGGTCGAGCAGTACTTC. The chain recombines TRBV28 with TRBJ2-7; 7 bases agree with TRBD2. The germline V gene encodes CDR1 MDHEN and CDR2 SYDVKM. The length of the CDR3 is 16 residues. V lost 6 bases, J lost 6 bases, and 17 bases stayed unmatched.